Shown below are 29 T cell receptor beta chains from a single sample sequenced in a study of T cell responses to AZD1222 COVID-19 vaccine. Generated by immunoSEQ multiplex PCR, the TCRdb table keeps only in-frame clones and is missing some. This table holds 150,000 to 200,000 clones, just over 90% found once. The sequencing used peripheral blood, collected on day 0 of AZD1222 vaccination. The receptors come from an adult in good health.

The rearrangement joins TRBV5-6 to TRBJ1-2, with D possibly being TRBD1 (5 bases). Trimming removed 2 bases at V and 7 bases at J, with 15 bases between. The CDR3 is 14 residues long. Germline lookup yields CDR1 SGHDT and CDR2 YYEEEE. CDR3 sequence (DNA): TGTGCCAGCAGCTTTGGACAAGATGTGGCTGGCTACACCTTC. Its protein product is CASSFGQDVAGYTF.

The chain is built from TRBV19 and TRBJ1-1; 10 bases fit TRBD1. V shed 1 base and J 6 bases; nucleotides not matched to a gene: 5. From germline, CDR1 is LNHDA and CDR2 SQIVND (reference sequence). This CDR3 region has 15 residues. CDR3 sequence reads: CASSIGQTGGSEAFF. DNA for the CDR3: TGTGCCAGTAGTATAGGACAGACAGGGGGCTCTGAAGCTTTCTTT.

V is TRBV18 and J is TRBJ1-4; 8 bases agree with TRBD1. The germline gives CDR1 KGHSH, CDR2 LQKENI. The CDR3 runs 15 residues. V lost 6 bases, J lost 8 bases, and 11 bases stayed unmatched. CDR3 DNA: TGTGCCAGCTCGCATGGGGGCAGGGGGCGCGAAAAACTGTTTTTT. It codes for CASSHGGRGREKLFF.

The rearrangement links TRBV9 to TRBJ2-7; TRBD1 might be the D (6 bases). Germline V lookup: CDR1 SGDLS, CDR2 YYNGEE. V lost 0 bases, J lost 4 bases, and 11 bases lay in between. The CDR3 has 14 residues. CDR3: CASSVGLGAYEQYF. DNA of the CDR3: TGTGCCAGCAGCGTAGGATTGGGGGCTTACGAGCAGTACTTC.

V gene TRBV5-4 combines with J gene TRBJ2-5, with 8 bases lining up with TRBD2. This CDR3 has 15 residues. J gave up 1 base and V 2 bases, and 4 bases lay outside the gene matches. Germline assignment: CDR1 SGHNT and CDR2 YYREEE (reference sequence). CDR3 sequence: CASSFPTSGQETQYF. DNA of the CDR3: TGTGCCAGCAGCTTCCCAACTAGCGGCCAAGAGACCCAGTACTTC.

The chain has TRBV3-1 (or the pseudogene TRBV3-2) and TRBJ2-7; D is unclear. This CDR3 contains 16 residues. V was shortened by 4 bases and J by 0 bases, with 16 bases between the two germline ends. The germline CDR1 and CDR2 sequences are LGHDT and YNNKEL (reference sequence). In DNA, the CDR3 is TGTGCCAGCAGCCTCTTCCCTCGCGGAAGCTCCTACGAGCAGTACTTC. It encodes CASSLFPRGSSYEQYF.

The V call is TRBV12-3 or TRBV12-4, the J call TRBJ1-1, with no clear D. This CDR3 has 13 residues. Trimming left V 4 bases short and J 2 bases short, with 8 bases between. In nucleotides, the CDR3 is TGTGCCAGCAGTTCCATAATTAACACTGAAGCTTTCTTT. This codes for CASSSIINTEAFF.

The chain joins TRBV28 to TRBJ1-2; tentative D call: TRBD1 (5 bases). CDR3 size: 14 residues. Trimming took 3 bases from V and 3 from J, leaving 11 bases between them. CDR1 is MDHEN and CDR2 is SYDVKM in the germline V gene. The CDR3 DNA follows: TGTGCCAGCAGTTTTAGAACAGGCCACTATGGCTACACCTTC. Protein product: CASSFRTGHYGYTF.

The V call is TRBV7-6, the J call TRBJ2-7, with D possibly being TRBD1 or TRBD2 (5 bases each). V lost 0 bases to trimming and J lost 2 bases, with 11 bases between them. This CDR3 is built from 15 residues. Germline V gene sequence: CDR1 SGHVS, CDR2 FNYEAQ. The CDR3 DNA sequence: TGTGCCAGCAGCTTAGCAGTGGGGGAAACCTACGAGCAGTACTTC. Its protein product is CASSLAVGETYEQYF.

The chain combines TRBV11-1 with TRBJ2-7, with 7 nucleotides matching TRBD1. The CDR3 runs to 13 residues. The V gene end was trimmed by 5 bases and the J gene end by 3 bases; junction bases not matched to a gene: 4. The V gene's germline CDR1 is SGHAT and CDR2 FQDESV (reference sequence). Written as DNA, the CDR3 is TGTGCCAGCAGCCCCCCAGGGGGCTACGAGCAGTACTTC. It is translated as CASSPPGGYEQYF.

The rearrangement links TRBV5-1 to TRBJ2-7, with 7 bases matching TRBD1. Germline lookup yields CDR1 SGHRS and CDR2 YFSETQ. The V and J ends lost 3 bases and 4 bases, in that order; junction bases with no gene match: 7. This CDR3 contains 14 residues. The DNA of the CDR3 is TGCGCCAGCAGCTCCGGACAGGTGATTTACGAGCAGTACTTC. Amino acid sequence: CASSSGQVIYEQYF. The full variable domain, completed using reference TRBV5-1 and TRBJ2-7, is KAGVTQTPRYLIKTRGQQVTLSCSPISGHRSVSWYQQTPGQGLQFLFEYFSETQRNKGNFPGRFSGRQFSNSRSEMNVSTLELGDSALYLCASSSGQVIYEQYFGPGTRLTVT.

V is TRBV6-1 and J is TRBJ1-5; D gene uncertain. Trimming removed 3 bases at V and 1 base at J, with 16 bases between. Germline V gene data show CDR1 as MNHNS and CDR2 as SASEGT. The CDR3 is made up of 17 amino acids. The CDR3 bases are TGTGCCAGCAGTGACCATTACGGGAAGAAGAGCAATCAGCCCCAGCATTTT. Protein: CASSDHYGKKSNQPQHF.

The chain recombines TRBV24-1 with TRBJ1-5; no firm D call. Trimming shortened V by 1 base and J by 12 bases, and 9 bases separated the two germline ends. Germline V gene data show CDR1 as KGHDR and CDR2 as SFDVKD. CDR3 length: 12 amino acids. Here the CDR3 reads CATSDFRGFQHF. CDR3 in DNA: TGTGCCACCAGTGATTTCCGGGGTTTCCAGCATTTT.

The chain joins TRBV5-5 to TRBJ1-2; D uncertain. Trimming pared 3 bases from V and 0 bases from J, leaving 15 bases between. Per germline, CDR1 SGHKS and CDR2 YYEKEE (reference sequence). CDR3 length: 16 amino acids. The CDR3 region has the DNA TGTGCCAGCAGCTCCAGTCAGTCCCTCTCTAACTATGGCTACACCTTC. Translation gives CASSSSQSLSNYGYTF.

The CDR3 nucleotides read TGTGCCAGCAGCCCCACAGGAAGCAATCAGCCCCAGCATTTT. It encodes CASSPTGSNQPQHF. The chain recombines TRBV11-2 with TRBJ1-5, with D possibly being TRBD1 (5 bases). V lost 5 bases and J lost 1, with 9 bases in between. The CDR3 spans 14 residues. From germline, CDR1 is SGHAT and CDR2 FQNNGV.

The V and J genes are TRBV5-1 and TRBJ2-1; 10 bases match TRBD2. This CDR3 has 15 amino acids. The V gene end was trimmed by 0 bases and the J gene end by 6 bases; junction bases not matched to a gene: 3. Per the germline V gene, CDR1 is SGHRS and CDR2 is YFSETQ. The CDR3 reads CASSLALAGSNEQFF. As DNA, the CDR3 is TGCGCCAGCAGCTTGGCACTAGCGGGAAGCAATGAGCAGTTCTTC.

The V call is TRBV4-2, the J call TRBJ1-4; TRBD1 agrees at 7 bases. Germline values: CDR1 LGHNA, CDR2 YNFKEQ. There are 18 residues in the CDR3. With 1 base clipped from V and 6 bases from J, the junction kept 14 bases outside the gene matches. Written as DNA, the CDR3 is TGTGCCAGCAGCCAAGTTAGTGTACGGGGAACAGGGGATGAAAAACTGTTTTTT. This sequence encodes CASSQVSVRGTGDEKLFF.

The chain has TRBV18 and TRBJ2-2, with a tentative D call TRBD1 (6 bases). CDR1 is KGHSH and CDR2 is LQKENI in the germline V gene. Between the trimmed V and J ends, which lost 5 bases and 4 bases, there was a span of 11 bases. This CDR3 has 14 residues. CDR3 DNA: TGTGCCAGCTCATCAGGGGTCGGCACCGGGGAGCTGTTTTTT. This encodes CASSSGVGTGELFF. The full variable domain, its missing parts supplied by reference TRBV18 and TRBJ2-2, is NAGVMQNPRHLVRRRGQEARLRCSPMKGHSHVYWYRQLPEEGLKFMVYLQKENIIDESGMPKERFSAEFPKEGPSILRIQQVVRGDSAAYFCASSSGVGTGELFFGEGSRLTVL.

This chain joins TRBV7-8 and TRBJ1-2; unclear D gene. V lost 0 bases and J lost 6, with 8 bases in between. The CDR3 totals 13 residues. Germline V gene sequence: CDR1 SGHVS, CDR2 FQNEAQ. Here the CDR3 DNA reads TGTGCCAGCAGCTTAGCGCTGGGAAATGGCTACACCTTC. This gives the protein CASSLALGNGYTF.

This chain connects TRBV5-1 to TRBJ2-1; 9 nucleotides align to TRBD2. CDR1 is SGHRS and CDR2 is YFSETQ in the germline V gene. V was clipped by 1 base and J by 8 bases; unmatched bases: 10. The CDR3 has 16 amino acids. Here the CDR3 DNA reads TGCGCCAGCAGCTTGCCCCTCTTAGCGGGAGCGGATGAGCAGTTCTTC. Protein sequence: CASSLPLLAGADEQFF.

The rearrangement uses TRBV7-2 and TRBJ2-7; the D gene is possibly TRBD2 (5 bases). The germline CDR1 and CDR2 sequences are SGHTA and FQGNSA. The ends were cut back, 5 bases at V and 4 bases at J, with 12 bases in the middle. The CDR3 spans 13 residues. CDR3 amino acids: CASSEGLGYEQYF. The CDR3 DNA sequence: TGTGCCAGCAGCGAAGGACTTGGGTACGAGCAGTACTTC.

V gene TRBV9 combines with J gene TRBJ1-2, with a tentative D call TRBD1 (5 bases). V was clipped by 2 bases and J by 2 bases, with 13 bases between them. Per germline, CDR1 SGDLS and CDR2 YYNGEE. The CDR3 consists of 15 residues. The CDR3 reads CASSVRDGTNYGYTF. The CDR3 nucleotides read TGTGCCAGCAGCGTCAGGGACGGTACCAACTATGGCTACACCTTC.

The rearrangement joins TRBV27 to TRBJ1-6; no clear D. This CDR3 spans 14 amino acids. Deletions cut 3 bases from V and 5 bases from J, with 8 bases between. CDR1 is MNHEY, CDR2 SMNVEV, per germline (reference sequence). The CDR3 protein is CASSLRGNNSPLHF. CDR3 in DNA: TGTGCCAGCAGTTTGAGAGGGAATAATTCACCCCTCCACTTT.

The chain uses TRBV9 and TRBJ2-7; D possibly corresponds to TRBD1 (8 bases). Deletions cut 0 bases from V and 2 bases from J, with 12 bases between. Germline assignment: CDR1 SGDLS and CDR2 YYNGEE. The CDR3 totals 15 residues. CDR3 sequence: CASSVDTGGAYEQYF. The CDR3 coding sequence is TGTGCCAGCAGCGTAGATACAGGGGGGGCCTACGAGCAGTACTTC.

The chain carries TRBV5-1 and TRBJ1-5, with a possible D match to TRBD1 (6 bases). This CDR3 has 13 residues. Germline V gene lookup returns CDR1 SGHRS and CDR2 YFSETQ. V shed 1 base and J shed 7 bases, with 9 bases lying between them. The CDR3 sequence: CASSLWGAQPQHF. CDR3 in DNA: TGCGCCAGCAGCTTGTGGGGGGCACAGCCCCAGCATTTT.

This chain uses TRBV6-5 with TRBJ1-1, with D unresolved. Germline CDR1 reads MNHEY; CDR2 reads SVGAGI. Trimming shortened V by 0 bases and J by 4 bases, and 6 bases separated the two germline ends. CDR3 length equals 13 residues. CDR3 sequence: CASSYSLSTEAFF. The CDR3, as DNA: TGTGCCAGCAGTTACTCGCTCTCCACTGAAGCTTTCTTT.

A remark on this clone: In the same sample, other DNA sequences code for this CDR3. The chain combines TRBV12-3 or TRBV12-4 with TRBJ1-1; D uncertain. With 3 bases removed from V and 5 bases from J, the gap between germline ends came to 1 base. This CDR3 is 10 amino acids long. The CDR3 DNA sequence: TGTGCCAGCAGTTTGACTGAAGCTTTCTTT. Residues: CASSLTEAFF.

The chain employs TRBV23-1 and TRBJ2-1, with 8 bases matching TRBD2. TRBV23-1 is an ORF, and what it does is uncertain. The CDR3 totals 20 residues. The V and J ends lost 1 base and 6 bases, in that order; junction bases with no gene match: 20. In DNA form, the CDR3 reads TGCGCCAGCAGTCAATGCCCTAGCGGGCCGGCGGGCTACTTCGGCAATGAGCAGTTCTTC. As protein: CASSQCPSGPAGYFGNEQFF.

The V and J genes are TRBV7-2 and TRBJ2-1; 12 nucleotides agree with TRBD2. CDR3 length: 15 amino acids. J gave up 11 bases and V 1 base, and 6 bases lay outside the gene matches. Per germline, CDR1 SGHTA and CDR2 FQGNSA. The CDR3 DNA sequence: TGTGCCAGCAGCTTAGGGGTGACTAGCGGGAGAAAGCAGTTCTTC. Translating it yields CASSLGVTSGRKQFF.